The 28 T cell receptor beta chains below were found in one sample sequenced in a study of memory CD4+ T cells and cytomegalovirus serostatus. Single viable CD3+CD4+CD8-CD45RO+ cells were sorted as the memory CD4+ T cells. The table came from immunoSEQ multiplex PCR; TCRdb's copy has only in-frame clones and leaves some out. Of roughly 40,000 clones in the sample, over 60% were seen once. The specimen was memory CD4+ T cells from blood. The receptors were gathered from an adult in good health and CMV-seronegative.

This chain joins TRBV6-5 and TRBJ2-6, with D possibly matching TRBD1 (6 bases). Germline CDR1 MNHEY, CDR2 SVGAGI. This CDR3 contains 14 residues. Trimming left V 7 bases short and J 2 bases short, with 9 bases between. The CDR3 reads CASTGATGANVLTF. The CDR3 DNA reads TGTGCCAGCACAGGGGCCACTGGGGCCAACGTCCTGACTTTC.

The count of this clone is one. In DNA form, the CDR3 reads TGTGCCAGCTCTCTCCGCAACACCGGGGAGCTGTTTTTT. Encoded protein: CASSLRNTGELFF. This chain uses TRBV7-3 with TRBJ2-2; D gene uncertain. This CDR3 is 13 amino acids long. V was trimmed by 8 bases and J by 2 bases, leaving 9 bases between them. The germline V gene encodes CDR1 SGHTA and CDR2 FQGTGA.

V usage is TRBV6-5 and J usage is TRBJ2-7; no definite D call. V was cut by 7 bases and J by 1 base, with 17 bases left in between. The germline V gene has CDR1 MNHEY and CDR2 SVGAGI. The CDR3 is 15 residues long. As DNA, the CDR3 is TGTGCCAGCACCCCGGCAGGAAGTCCTTCCTACGAGCAGTACTTC. Its translation is CASTPAGSPSYEQYF.

J is TRBJ2-7 and V is TRBV11-2; D is perhaps TRBD1 (6 bases). CDR1 and CDR2 (germline): SGHAT, FQNNGV. Deletions cut 3 bases from V and 7 bases from J, with 19 bases between. The CDR3 totals 15 residues. CDR3 amino acids: CASSFTRGVNGEQYF. The CDR3 DNA reads as TGTGCCAGCAGCTTTACCAGGGGAGTGAATGGTGAGCAGTACTTC. Variable domain in full (rest from reference TRBV11-2 and TRBJ2-7): EAGVAQSPRYKIIEKRQSVAFWCNPISGHATLYWYQQILGQGPKLLIQFQNNGVVDDSQLPKDRFSAERLKGVDSTLKIQPAKLEDSAVYLCASSFTRGVNGEQYFGPGTRLTVT.

The chain has TRBV28 and TRBJ1-2; no clear D gene. From germline, CDR1 is MDHEN and CDR2 SYDVKM. The CDR3 consists of 14 residues. V lost 3 bases, J lost 3 bases, and 11 bases lay in between. The CDR3 DNA is TGTGCCAGCAGTTTGGCAGGCAGAGACTATGGCTACACCTTC. It is translated as CASSLAGRDYGYTF.

This rearrangement joins TRBV9 to TRBJ2-1; 14 bases are a match to TRBD2. Trimming cost V 8 bases and J 10 bases; bases outside gene matches: 14. The germline gives CDR1 SGDLS, CDR2 YYNGEE. CDR3 length equals 16 residues. The CDR3, as DNA: TGTGCCAGTGGACCACAGACTAGCGGGAGGGCTCGGGAGCAGTTCTTC. It encodes CASGPQTSGRAREQFF.

CDR3 sequence reads: CAWSDQGREQYF. The CDR3 DNA sequence: TGTGCCTGGAGTGACCAGGGTCGCGAGCAGTACTTC. The genes are TRBV30 and TRBJ2-7; tentatively, D is TRBD1 (5 bases). V was trimmed by 1 base and J by 6 bases, leaving 10 bases between them. Germline CDR1 reads GTSNPN; CDR2 reads SVGIG (reference sequence). This CDR3 comprises 12 residues.

The rearrangement uses TRBV13 and TRBJ2-3; no definite D call. CDR1 is PRHDT and CDR2 is FYEKMQ in the germline V gene (reference sequence). The length of the CDR3 is 13 residues. V lost 5 bases, J lost 5 bases, and 11 bases lay in between. CDR3 in amino acids: CASSRAILDTQYF. CDR3 DNA sequence: TGTGCCAGCAGCCGCGCTATCTTAGATACGCAGTATTTT.

This clone was picked up one time. This rearrangement joins TRBV29-1 to TRBJ2-7, with D perhaps matching TRBD1 (6 bases). Trimming cost V 7 bases and J 7 bases, with 17 bases left between them. Germline CDR1 is SQVTM and CDR2 is ANQGSEA. The CDR3 is 12 amino acids. CDR3 loop: CSAVTGMREQYF. CDR3 sequence (DNA): TGCAGCGCCGTTACAGGGATGAGGGAGCAGTACTTC.

V usage is TRBV30 and J usage is TRBJ2-7; 7 bases agree with TRBD1. V lost 3 bases to trimming and J lost 4 bases; unmatched junction nucleotides: 6. CDR1 GTSNPN and CDR2 SVGIG come from the germline V gene (reference sequence). The CDR3 has 13 residues. The CDR3 DNA sequence: TGTGCCTGGAGCCCGGGACAGCCTTACGAGCAGTACTTC. Its protein is CAWSPGQPYEQYF.

The chain combines TRBV11-3 with TRBJ2-2, with D unclear. The CDR3 is 13 amino acids. The V gene lost 5 bases and the J gene lost 5 bases, with 9 bases spanning the gap. From germline, CDR1 is SGHNT and CDR2 YENEEA. The CDR3, as DNA: TGTGCCAGCAGCCGACCTCTTACCGGGGAGCTGTTTTTT. Its translation is CASSRPLTGELFF. The full variable domain, in which reference TRBV11-3 and TRBJ2-2 provide the parts outside the CDR3, is EAGVVQSPRYKIIEKKQPVAFWCNPISGHNTLYWYLQNLGQGPELLIRYENEEAVDDSQLPKDRFSAERLKGVDSTLKIQPAELGDSAVYLCASSRPLTGELFFGEGSRLTVL.

This clone was counted only a few times. The chain combines TRBV28 with TRBJ2-7; D not resolved. CDR1 is MDHEN and CDR2 is SYDVKM in the germline V gene. The V end lost 2 bases, the J end lost 1 base, and 6 bases lay between the germline ends. CDR3 length equals 13 residues. The CDR3 here is CASSLGPSYEQYF. CDR3 in DNA: TGTGCCAGCAGTTTAGGTCCTTCCTACGAGCAGTACTTC.

The chain uses TRBV19 and TRBJ1-1; D ambiguous. Trimming took off 5 bases at V and 4 bases at J, with 11 bases between the two ends. The CDR3 sequence is 13 residues long. CDR1 is LNHDA, CDR2 SQIVND, per germline (reference sequence). The CDR3 reads CASSERRLTEAFF. CDR3 bases: TGTGCCAGTAGTGAACGGCGACTCACTGAAGCTTTCTTT.

The chain couples TRBV6-5 to TRBJ2-2, with D uncertain. The length of the CDR3 is 13 residues. The germline V and J ends were trimmed by 8 bases and 0 bases, with 7 bases remaining between them. Germline V lookup: CDR1 MNHEY, CDR2 SVGAGI. The CDR3 spells CASSRPNTGELFF. The CDR3 nucleotides are TGTGCCAGCTCTAGGCCGAACACCGGGGAGCTGTTTTTT.

The chain uses TRBV5-1 and TRBJ2-7; 8 nucleotides line up with TRBD1. CDR1 is SGHRS, CDR2 YFSETQ, per germline. This CDR3 has 18 amino acids. V shed 5 bases and J 6 bases; nucleotides not matched to a gene: 22. This CDR3 is CASRGGTGSPHVAGEQYF. CDR3 coding DNA: TGCGCCAGCAGAGGGGGGACAGGCAGCCCACACGTCGCGGGCGAGCAGTACTTC.

J is TRBJ2-7 and V is TRBV5-5, with D perhaps matching TRBD1 (6 bases). The CDR3 spans 15 residues. Per germline, CDR1 SGHKS and CDR2 YYEKEE (reference sequence). The ends were cut back, 1 base at V and 2 bases at J, with 13 bases in the middle. The DNA of the CDR3 is TGTGCCAGCAGCTTGTTAGGGGACACCACCTACGAGCAGTACTTC. It is translated as CASSLLGDTTYEQYF.

J is TRBJ2-1 and V is TRBV4-2; 13 bases line up with TRBD2. Looked up from germline, CDR1 is LGHNA and CDR2 is YNFKEQ. This CDR3 comprises 17 residues. V shed 3 bases and J 6 bases; nucleotides not matched to a gene: 8. This chain's CDR3 is CASSQASRTSGSNEQFF. The CDR3 nucleotides read TGTGCCAGCAGCCAGGCCTCCAGGACTAGCGGGAGCAATGAGCAGTTCTTC.

The chain couples TRBV5-1 to TRBJ1-2; tentative D call: TRBD1 (5 bases). CDR1 SGHRS and CDR2 YFSETQ come from the germline V gene. V dropped 0 bases and J dropped 4 bases, with 10 bases sitting between them. The CDR3 runs 14 residues. The CDR3 DNA reads as TGCGCCAGCAGCTTGGACGGGGGGGGCTATGGCTACACCTTC. Translated: CASSLDGGGYGYTF.

This chain joins TRBV29-1 and TRBJ2-1; perhaps TRBD2 as D (5 bases). CDR1 SQVTM and CDR2 ANQGSEA come from the germline V gene. This CDR3 spans 14 amino acids. Trimming pared 1 base from V and 6 bases from J, leaving 13 bases between. The CDR3 DNA follows: TGCAGCGTTGAAGTGCTAGCCGGAACCAATGAGCAGTTCTTC. Protein sequence: CSVEVLAGTNEQFF.

The chain joins TRBV30 to TRBJ1-2; no clear D. Germline CDR1 is GTSNPN and CDR2 is SVGIG (reference sequence). This CDR3 is 13 amino acids long. Trimming cost V 0 bases and J 6 bases, with 11 bases left between them. Here the CDR3 reads CAWSVSASNGYTF. The CDR3, as DNA: TGTGCCTGGAGTGTATCGGCAAGCAATGGCTACACCTTC.

V is TRBV18 and J is TRBJ1-1; D is uncertain. The germline CDR1 and CDR2 sequences are KGHSH and LQKENI. Trimming took off 2 bases at V and 4 bases at J, with 14 bases between the two ends. There are 15 residues in the CDR3. The CDR3 bases are TGTGCCAGCTCACCAACTGAGGGAAGGGCCACTGAAGCTTTCTTT. Encoded protein: CASSPTEGRATEAFF.

The chain recombines TRBV11-2 with TRBJ2-7, with D tentatively TRBD2 (6 bases). CDR3 length: 18 residues. Trimming left V 5 bases short and J 3 bases short, with 26 bases between. The germline gives CDR1 SGHAT, CDR2 FQNNGV. CDR3 sequence (DNA): TGTGCCAGCAGCCCCCTTTCCCTCCGCGGGACCGCGGGCTACGAGCAGTACTTC. It translates to CASSPLSLRGTAGYEQYF.

Comment on this clone: Other DNA variants within this sample encode the same CDR3. The chain uses TRBV4-3 and TRBJ1-5; no reliable D call. There are 13 residues in the CDR3. V lost 0 bases, J lost 5 bases, and 5 bases lay in between. Germline loops: CDR1 LGHNA, CDR2 YSLEER. The CDR3, as DNA: TGCGCCAGCAGCCAAGATTTGGATCAGCCCCAGCATTTT. It translates to CASSQDLDQPQHF.

This chain joins TRBV30 and TRBJ2-2; TRBD1 aligns across 7 bases. The CDR3 covers 16 residues. Germline CDR1 is GTSNPN and CDR2 is SVGIG (reference sequence). After removal of 1 base from V and 5 bases from J, the junction contained 10 bases not matched to a gene. The CDR3: CAWSARRPGGTGELFF. The CDR3 DNA follows: TGTGCCTGGAGTGCCCGTCGGCCAGGGGGTACCGGGGAGCTGTTTTTT.

This chain links TRBV29-1 with TRBJ2-1; the match to TRBD1 covers 7 bases. Germline V gene sequence: CDR1 SQVTM, CDR2 ANQGSEA. The junction had 9 bases not matched to a gene; V was cut back by 6 bases and J by 10 bases. The CDR3 length is 12 residues. CDR3 in DNA: TGCAGCGTCGGAATTACAGGGGACGAGCAGTTCTTC. Protein: CSVGITGDEQFF.

The chain joins TRBV7-2 to TRBJ2-1; D is unclear. The length of the CDR3 is 12 residues. CDR1 and CDR2 from the germline V gene are SGHTA and FQGNSA. Trimming took off 0 bases at V and 3 bases at J, with 0 bases between the two ends. The DNA for the CDR3 is TGTGCCAGCAGCTTAGCCTACAATGAGCAGTTCTTC. Protein: CASSLAYNEQFF.

This clone has a handful of counts. The chain joins TRBV14 to TRBJ1-1; 7 bases align to TRBD1. This CDR3 comprises 13 residues. The V and J ends lost 8 bases and 0 bases, in that order; junction bases with no gene match: 3. Germline CDR1 SGHDN, CDR2 FVKESK. CDR3 sequence reads: CASQGQLNTEAFF. The CDR3 nucleotides are TGTGCCAGCCAGGGACAGTTGAACACTGAAGCTTTCTTT.

The chain recombines TRBV21-1 with TRBJ2-3; the table's D gene call, TRBD2, was not cross checked with the DNA. TRBV21-1 is annotated as a pseudogene. This CDR3 region has 15 residues. CDR3 protein: CASSKEASNWDTQYF. In nucleotides, the CDR3 is TGTGCCAGCAGCAAAGAAGCTTCCAACTGGGATACGCAGTATTTT.